The T cell receptor beta chain described here comes from a study of CD8+ T cells in alopecia areata. RNA extraction was followed by reverse transcription into cDNA, which acted as the sequencing template. Clones were read by immunoSEQ multiplex PCR, and TCRdb kept only the in-frame ones, dropping some. The sample consists of roughly 150,000 clones, around 60% of them appearing once. On this clone: Its antigen remains unidentified.

Peripheral blood samples and lesional scalp punch biopsies were obtained from alopecia areata patients. Trimming pared 6 bases from V and 5 bases from J, leaving 16 bases between. Per germline, CDR1 SGHTA and CDR2 FQGNSA. The CDR3 sequence is 15 residues long. Study observations and caveats: Higher clonality was seen in lesional scalp than in normal scalp, especially in alopecia totalis/universalis.

This specimen was CD4+ T cells sorted from blood, taken at week 0. The rearrangement joins TRBV7-2 to TRBJ1-4; D is possibly TRBD1 (5 bases). This clonotype originated in a human donor with alopecia areata. The CDR3 DNA follows: TGTGCCAGCAGACGGTGGCAGGGCTTGAATGAAAAACTGTTTTTT. Translating gives CASRRWQGLNEKLFF.